One and the same sample provided the 16 T cell receptor beta chains below, sequenced in a study of patients and donors after allogeneic stem cell transplantation (dated by TCRdb to between 2020 and 2021). Receptor amplification or capture employed RT-PCR. This sample was sequenced with a NextSeq 550. Using fastp at Q25 and MiXCR, TCRdb reprocessed the public reads and kept productive beta chains. Each record represents a unique CDR3 protein, reported with the most common genes and DNA among its rows. The sample includes 90,000 to 120,000 distinct CDR3 sequences, with about a third observed a single time. Around 26% of the sample is in the top ten clones. Source material: blood, either unsorted or a sorted T cell fraction (not recorded which). The receptors derive from a human donor who was either an allogeneic HSCT recipient or a stem cell or donor lymphocyte infusion donor (not recorded which). It is not recorded whose cells these are; they may come from a transplant donor.

In this sample, this clonotype turned up a few times. The chain has TRBV4-3 and TRBJ1-5; D might be TRBD1 (6 bases). Germline V CDR1 and CDR2: LGHNA, YSLEER. V was clipped by 4 bases and J by 2 bases, with 21 bases between them. The CDR3 has 18 residues. CDR3 amino acids: CASSRGYPQGTRNQPQHF. As DNA, the CDR3 is TGCGCCAGCAGCCGAGGATACCCCCAGGGGACCCGCAATCAGCCCCAGCATTTT.

The genes are TRBV12-5 and TRBJ2-1; D tentatively fits TRBD1 or TRBD2 (5 bases each). The germline V and J ends were trimmed by 3 bases and 5 bases, with 17 bases remaining between them. Germline assignment: CDR1 LGHNT and CDR2 FRNRAP. The CDR3 is made up of 16 amino acids. The CDR3 spells CASGFSLRDPDNEQFF. Here the CDR3 DNA reads TGTGCTAGTGGTTTCTCACTCCGGGACCCGGACAATGAGCAGTTCTTC.

This clonotype occurred a few times. The chain uses TRBV24-1 and TRBJ2-3; D possibly corresponds to TRBD2 (5 bases). This CDR3 spans 13 amino acids. Germline values: CDR1 KGHDR, CDR2 SFDVKD. The V end was cut by 5 bases, the J end by 5 bases, with 10 bases between. CDR3 residues: CATSGGGKDTQYF. The CDR3 region has the DNA TGTGCCACCAGTGGAGGAGGTAAAGATACGCAGTATTTT.

The genes are TRBV5-1 and TRBJ2-1, with 12 bases that match TRBD1. The germline V gene encodes CDR1 SGHRS and CDR2 YFSETQ. The length of the CDR3 is 16 residues. J was trimmed by 9 bases and V by 3 bases; bases with no gene match: 10. The CDR3 coding sequence is TGCGCCAGCAGCTCCGTTTCGGGACAGGGGGCAGGTGAGCAGTTCTTC. It specifies CASSSVSGQGAGEQFF.

The V and J genes are TRBV28 and TRBJ1-6; TRBD1 agrees at 9 bases. This CDR3 spans 14 amino acids. The V and J ends lost 10 bases and 4 bases, in that order; junction bases with no gene match: 5. Germline-derived CDR1 and CDR2 are MDHEN and SYDVKM. CDR3 protein: CAIRQGGYNSPLHF. CDR3 DNA sequence: TGTGCCATACGACAGGGGGGATATAATTCACCCCTCCACTTT.

The chain couples TRBV28 to TRBJ1-2, with D hard to call. Germline lookup yields CDR1 MDHEN and CDR2 SYDVKM. CDR3 length: 13 amino acids. V was clipped by 3 bases and J by 6 bases, with 11 bases between them. The CDR3 nucleotides read TGTGCCAGCAGTTTGAGACCAAGCAATGGCTACACCTTC. Translated, it gives CASSLRPSNGYTF.

As for this clonotype: The junction shows a germline mismatch at one end, possibly a read error. The chain employs TRBV7-9 and TRBJ1-4; 7 bases align to TRBD1. The CDR3 sequence is 14 residues long. Germline V gives CDR1 SEHNR, CDR2 FQNEAQ (reference sequence). CDR3 amino acids: CASSSLSPPGQQTF. The CDR3 DNA follows: TGTGCCAGCAGCTCCTTAAGCCCCCCGGGACAGCAAACCTTT.

The chain has TRBV3-1 and TRBJ2-3, with a possible D match to TRBD2 (5 bases). V lost 1 base to trimming and J lost 1 base, with 18 bases between them. Germline values: CDR1 LGHDT, CDR2 YNNKEL (reference sequence). The CDR3 has 18 residues. In DNA, the CDR3 is TGTGCCAGCAGCCAAGGGGCCGGGTGGAGGAAGGGCACAGATACGCAGTATTTT. Its protein product is CASSQGAGWRKGTDTQYF.

The rearrangement links TRBV15 to TRBJ2-3; perhaps TRBD2 as D (5 bases). V was shortened by 6 bases and J by 2 bases, with 15 bases between the two germline ends. The CDR3 is 15 residues long. CDR1 is LNHNV and CDR2 is YYDKDF in the germline V gene (reference sequence). The CDR3 reads CATRFDYRTTDTQYF. The CDR3 region has the DNA TGTGCCACCAGGTTCGACTACCGGACCACAGATACGCAGTATTTT.

V usage is TRBV27 and J usage is TRBJ2-3; D unresolved. CDR3 length equals 13 residues. Germline V lookup: CDR1 MNHEY, CDR2 SMNVEV (reference sequence). Trimming removed 3 bases at V and 7 bases at J, with 11 bases between. The CDR3 DNA is TGTGCCAGCAGTTTGCATCAGGCTTATACGCAGTATTTT. Protein: CASSLHQAYTQYF.

This chain joins TRBV25-1 and TRBJ1-1; D is undetermined. Looked up from germline, CDR1 is MGHDK and CDR2 is SYGVNS. The CDR3 runs 13 residues. V was cut by 2 bases and J by 2 bases, with 6 bases left in between. The CDR3 here is CASSEVQNTEAFF. CDR3 bases: TGTGCCAGCAGTGAAGTACAAAACACTGAAGCTTTCTTT.

The V call is TRBV20-1, the J call TRBJ1-2; no clear D. This CDR3 is built from 12 residues. The V gene lost 4 bases and the J gene lost 3 bases, with 9 bases spanning the gap. The V gene's germline CDR1 is DFQATT and CDR2 SNEGSKA (reference sequence). The CDR3 loop reads CSAKGPYYGYTF. As DNA, the CDR3 is TGCAGTGCTAAAGGGCCCTACTATGGCTACACCTTC.

V gene TRBV3-1 combines with J gene TRBJ2-2; D not resolved. CDR3 length equals 16 residues. Germline lookup yields CDR1 LGHDT and CDR2 YNNKEL (reference sequence). The V and J ends lost 2 bases and 2 bases respectively, with 12 bases between them. In nucleotides, the CDR3 is TGTGCCAGCAGCCAAAGAAAGCCCTCCAACACCGGGGAGCTGTTTTTT. Amino acids: CASSQRKPSNTGELFF.

The chain carries TRBV6-5 and TRBJ2-5; possible D gene TRBD1, 5 bases. The V end lost 4 bases, the J end lost 2 bases, and 14 bases lay between the germline ends. This CDR3 spans 15 amino acids. Germline loops: CDR1 MNHEY, CDR2 SVGAGI. CDR3 sequence (DNA): TGTGCCAGCAGTTCCAGACAGATGCCACAAGAGACCCAGTACTTC. This encodes CASSSRQMPQETQYF.

This clonotype was observed a few times. V usage is TRBV20-1 and J usage is TRBJ1-4; 9 bases agree with TRBD1. Trimming took 5 bases from V and 6 from J; bases not matched to a gene: 1. The CDR3 totals 12 residues. Germline values: CDR1 DFQATT, CDR2 SNEGSKA (reference sequence). DNA of the CDR3: TGCAGTGCTCGGGACAGGGATGAAAAACTGTTTTTT. This codes for CSARDRDEKLFF.

The J gene is TRBJ1-3, the V gene TRBV12-3 or TRBV12-4; 8 bases are shared with TRBD1. V lost 4 bases and J lost 4; bases outside the gene matches: 6. The CDR3 has 15 amino acids. The DNA of the CDR3 is TGTGCCAGCAGTTCCAGGACAGGGTCAGGAAACACCATATATTTT. Translation gives CASSSRTGSGNTIYF.